Shown below are 3 T cell receptor beta chains from a single sample sequenced in a study of blood T cell repertoires in COVID-19. Produced via immunoSEQ multiplex PCR; TCRdb's table is partial and in-frame only. The repertoire holds more than 65,000 clones, with roughly 89% as singletons. Source material: peripheral blood. Receptors were obtained from a woman aged 45-60 years with acute or convalescent COVID-19.

The gene calls are TRBV7-2 and TRBJ2-3; D perhaps matches TRBD2 (5 bases). Germline V gene data show CDR1 as SGHTA and CDR2 as FQGNSA. The CDR3 has 16 amino acids. The germline V and J ends were trimmed by 5 bases and 4 bases, with 19 bases remaining between them. The CDR3 loop is CASSGNPGLASDTQYF. CDR3 coding DNA: TGTGCCAGCAGCGGCAACCCGGGCCTAGCATCAGATACGCAGTATTTT.

Concerning this clone: Other DNA sequences in the sample encode the same CDR3. This rearrangement joins TRBV7-9 to TRBJ2-7; D ambiguous. Germline V gives CDR1 SEHNR, CDR2 FQNEAQ (reference sequence). V was trimmed by 5 bases and J by 0 bases, leaving 2 bases between them. This CDR3 has 11 residues. In DNA, the CDR3 is TGTGCCAGCAGCCTCTCCTACGAGCAGTACTTC. Translated: CASSLSYEQYF.

This clone was detected a few times. J is TRBJ1-1 and V is TRBV19; unclear D gene. CDR1 and CDR2 from the germline V gene are LNHDA and SQIVND (reference sequence). The ends were cut back, 5 bases at V and 1 base at J, with 8 bases in the middle. The CDR3 spans 13 residues. The chain's CDR3 is CASSPDSNTEAFF. CDR3 in DNA: TGTGCCAGTAGTCCGGACTCGAACACTGAAGCTTTCTTT.